This T cell receptor (delta chain) comes out of a study of gamma-delta T cells after stem cell transplantation. The CDR3 length is 18 residues. Trimming left V 0 bases short and J 0 bases short, with 11 bases between. Germline loops: CDR1 GEAIGNYY, CDR2 EKD. TCRdb ran CATT on the RT-PCR reads. The table records some 10,000 delta-chain clones, roughly 1.3% of them present only once. Of note for this clone: TCRdb has a much larger clone's protein, which differs at residue 7 from the translation of this DNA, likely because of a read error; what is shown is the protein translated from the DNA.

The sequence derives from a human donor. It is not recorded whose cells these are; they may come from a transplant donor. The gene calls are TRDV2 and TRDJ3; D unclear. The sample comprised gamma-delta T cells. The CDR3, as DNA: TGTGCCTGTGACACCGTACCCGGCCGCTCCTGGGACACCCGACAGATGTTTTTC. Its protein is CACDTVPGRSWDTRQMFF.